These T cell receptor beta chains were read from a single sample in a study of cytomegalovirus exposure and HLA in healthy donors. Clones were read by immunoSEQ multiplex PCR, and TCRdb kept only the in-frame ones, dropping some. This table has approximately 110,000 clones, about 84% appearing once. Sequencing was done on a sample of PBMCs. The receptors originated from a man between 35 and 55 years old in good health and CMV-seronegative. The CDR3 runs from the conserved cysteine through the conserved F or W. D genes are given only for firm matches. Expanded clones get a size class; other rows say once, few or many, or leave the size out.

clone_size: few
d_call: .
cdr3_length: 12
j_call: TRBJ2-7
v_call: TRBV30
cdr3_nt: TGTGCCTGGAGTGTAGAGGAAGGCGAGCAGTACTTC
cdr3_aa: CAWSVEEGEQYF

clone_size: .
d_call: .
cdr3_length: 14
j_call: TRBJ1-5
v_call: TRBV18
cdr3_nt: TGTGCCAGCTCACCAAGCAGGGATGGTCAGCCCCAGCATTTT
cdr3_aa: CASSPSRDGQPQHF

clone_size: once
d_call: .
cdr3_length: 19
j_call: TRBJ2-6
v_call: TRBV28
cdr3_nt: TGTGCCAGCAGCTCACTGTATTTACAGGCAGGCTCTGGGGCCAACGTCCTGACTTTC
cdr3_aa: CASSSLYLQAGSGANVLTF

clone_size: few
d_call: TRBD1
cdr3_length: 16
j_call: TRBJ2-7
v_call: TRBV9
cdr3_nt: TGTGCCAGCAGCGTAGATGTCCAGGGGGCGCCGATCGAGCAGTACTTC
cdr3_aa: CASSVDVQGAPIEQYF

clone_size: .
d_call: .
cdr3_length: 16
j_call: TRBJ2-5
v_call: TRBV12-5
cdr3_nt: TGTGCTAGTGGTACCCCGGGACACAGGTACCAAGAGACCCAGTACTTC
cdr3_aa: CASGTPGHRYQETQYF

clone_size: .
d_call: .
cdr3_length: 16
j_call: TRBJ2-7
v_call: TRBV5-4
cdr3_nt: TGTGCCAGCAGCTTAATGGCCTTCAAAGGGGCCTACGAGCAGTACTTC
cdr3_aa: CASSLMAFKGAYEQYF

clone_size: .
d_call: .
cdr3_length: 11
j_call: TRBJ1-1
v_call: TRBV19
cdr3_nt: TGTGCCAGTTTGGATCGGGCTGAAGCTTTCTTT
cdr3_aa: CASLDRAEAFF

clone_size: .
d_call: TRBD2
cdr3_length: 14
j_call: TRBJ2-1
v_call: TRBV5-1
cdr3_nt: TGCGCCAGCACGGGGGGGGGCGCCATCAATGAGCAGTTCTTC
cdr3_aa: CASTGGGAINEQFF

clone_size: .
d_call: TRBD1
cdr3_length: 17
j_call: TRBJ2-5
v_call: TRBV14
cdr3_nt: TGTGCCAGCAGCCAAGCTCTCGGGACAGCCTTAAAAGAGACCCAGTACTTC
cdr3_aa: CASSQALGTALKETQYF

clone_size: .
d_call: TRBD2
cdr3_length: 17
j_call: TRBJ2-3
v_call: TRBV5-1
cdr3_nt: TGCGCCAGCAGCGTATTAGCCGGACTAGCGGAAACAGATACGCAGTATTTT
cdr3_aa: CASSVLAGLAETDTQYF

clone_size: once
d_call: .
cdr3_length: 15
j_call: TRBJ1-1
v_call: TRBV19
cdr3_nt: TGTGCCAGTAGTATGCCGGGGGACGCGTACACTGAAGCTTTCTTT
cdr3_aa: CASSMPGDAYTEAFF

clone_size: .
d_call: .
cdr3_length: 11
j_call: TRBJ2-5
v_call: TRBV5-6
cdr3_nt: TGTGCCAGCAGCTTAGCTGAGACCCAGTACTTC
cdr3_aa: CASSLAETQYF

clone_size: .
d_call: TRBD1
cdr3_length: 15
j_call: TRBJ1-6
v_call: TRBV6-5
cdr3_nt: TGTGCCAGCAGTTACTCACAGGGGGCGCATTCACCCCTCCACTTT
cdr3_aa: CASSYSQGAHSPLHF